Below, 7 T cell receptor beta chains from the same sample are listed, as sequenced in a study of T cells in Graves' hyperthyroidism and ophthalmopathy. RNA transcripts served as the template for amplifying TCR beta CDR3 regions. The HTBI primer set served for first-round RT-PCR of the TCR CDR3. TCRdb independently ran MiXCR on the multiplex PCR reads; one entry per CDR3 protein. The sample has around 540,000 distinct CDR3 sequences, 16% seen once. The sequenced sample consisted of blood. These receptors came from a woman in her 30s with Graves' ophthalmopathy.

This clonotype showed up many times. The chain carries TRBV29-1 and TRBJ2-3; the D is unclear. Germline CDR1 and CDR2: SQVTM and ANQGSEA. This CDR3 spans 14 amino acids. The V end lost 3 bases, the J end lost 1 base, and 11 bases lay between the germline ends. This chain's CDR3 is CSVEAQLGTDTQYF. The CDR3 DNA reads TGCAGCGTTGAGGCCCAGCTGGGCACAGATACGCAGTATTTT.

Only a few counts were recorded for this clonotype. The chain employs TRBV9 and TRBJ1-2; TRBD1 agrees at 9 bases. The CDR3 contains 15 residues. Germline CDR1 SGDLS, CDR2 YYNGEE. With 4 bases clipped from V and 7 bases from J, the junction kept 11 bases outside the gene matches. The chain's CDR3 is CASSLGTGLLVGYTF. The DNA for the CDR3 is TGTGCCAGCAGCCTCGGGACAGGGCTATTGGTTGGCTACACCTTC.

The rearrangement uses TRBV20-1 and TRBJ1-2, with D tentatively TRBD1 (5 bases). The germline V gene has CDR1 DFQATT and CDR2 SNEGSKA (reference sequence). V shed 2 bases and J shed 6 bases, with 13 bases lying between them. The CDR3 runs 13 residues. The DNA for the CDR3 is TGCAGTGCTAGACCTCCCCTCAGGGATGGCTACACCTTC. It specifies CSARPPLRDGYTF.

A few counts support this clonotype. A much larger clonotype is one base distant, so this may be a read error. The V gene is TRBV5-1, the J gene TRBJ2-3, with 8 bases aligning to TRBD1. Unmatched junction bases numbered 8, after V lost 0 bases and J lost 8 bases. This CDR3 spans 15 amino acids. Germline V gives CDR1 SGHRS, CDR2 YFSETQ. The CDR3 DNA is TGCGCCAGCAGCTTGGTATCAGGGGGCAGAGGTACGCAGTATTTT. It yields the protein CASSLVSGGRGTQYF.

The chain employs TRBV20-1 and TRBJ1-6; a possible D gene is TRBD1 (6 bases). CDR1 is DFQATT, CDR2 SNEGSKA, per germline (reference sequence). V was pared by 3 bases and J by 7 bases, with 10 bases between. The CDR3 has 13 amino acids. The CDR3 nucleotides are TGCAGTGCTAGTGGGCAGGGGAATTCACCCCTCCACTTT. It encodes CSASGQGNSPLHF.

CDR3 sequence (DNA): TGCGCCAGCAGTGAAATCCTTAACACCGGGGAGCTGTTTTTT. Translating gives CASSEILNTGELFF. The chain has TRBV4-3 and TRBJ2-2; no clear D. V shed 6 bases and J shed 2 bases, with 10 bases lying between them. CDR3 length: 14 residues. From germline, CDR1 is LGHNA and CDR2 YSLEER.

This clonotype was observed at least ten times. The rearrangement links TRBV30 to TRBJ2-1; D is unresolved. In germline, CDR1 is GTSNPN, CDR2 SVGIG (reference sequence). Trimming took 3 bases from V and 0 from J, leaving 9 bases between them. The CDR3 length is 14 residues. The CDR3 DNA follows: TGTGCCTGGAGACCGAGGACCTCCTACAATGAGCAGTTCTTC. This translates into CAWRPRTSYNEQFF.